This note documents a single TCR beta chain sequence. The data were obtained in a study of blood T cell repertoires in COVID-19. Study summary: Sites in the United States, Italy and Spain provided acute and convalescent COVID-19 samples.

Participants came from under 30 US areas, aged roughly 18 to 95 years. Per the study methods: Researchers report that nucleated cell counts were estimated from reference gene primer amplification. The method was immunoSEQ multiplex PCR; TCRdb's version includes in-frame clones alone and lacks a portion of them. The V and J calls and clone size were taken over from that table, and D and trimming were inferred from the DNA. The repertoire holds 300,000 to 400,000 clones, with around nine tenths as singletons. V lost 2 bases, J lost 4 bases, and 4 bases stayed unmatched. Looked up from germline, CDR1 is SGHNT and CDR2 is YYREEE (reference sequence). This CDR3 region has 15 residues.

This sequence was found in a man aged 30-40 years who had recovered from COVID-19. The chain couples TRBV5-4 to TRBJ1-3; 9 bases line up with TRBD1. Sequences were obtained from PBMCs or T cells enriched from blood (not recorded which). CDR3 sequence (DNA): TGTGCCAGCAGCTTAACAGGGGGCGTGGGAAACACCATATATTTT. Translated: CASSLTGGVGNTIYF.